A single sample gave rise to the 27 T cell receptor beta chains below, sequenced in a study of cytomegalovirus exposure and HLA in healthy donors. Use of 60 Vbeta and 13 Jbeta primers characterized the PCR. Assay: immunoSEQ multiplex PCR; the TCRdb copy retains only in-frame clones and omits some. The sample holds some 130,000 clones, roughly 75% seen once. The sequencing input was PBMCs. The receptors were gathered from a man younger than 45 in good health.

This clone was seen only once. The gene calls are TRBV10-2 and TRBJ2-5, with D unresolved. V was shortened by 4 bases and J by 0 bases, with 6 bases between the two germline ends. Germline CDR1 is WSHSY and CDR2 is SAAADI. The CDR3 covers 13 residues. In nucleotides, the CDR3 is TGCGCCAGCAGTGTAACATACCAAGAGACCCAGTACTTC. The encoded protein is CASSVTYQETQYF.

J is TRBJ2-1 and V is TRBV6-1, with D maybe TRBD1 (5 bases). The V and J ends lost 10 bases and 13 bases respectively, with 14 bases between them. The CDR3 consists of 10 residues. Germline CDR1 and CDR2: MNHNS and SASEGT. The CDR3 loop is CATTLQAQFF. The CDR3, as DNA: TGTGCCACCACCTTACAGGCCCAGTTCTTC.

J is TRBJ2-1 and V is TRBV12-1; TRBD2, the table's D call, lacks a check against the DNA. TRBV12-1 counts as a pseudogene. The CDR3 has 15 residues. As DNA, the CDR3 is TGTGCCAGCAGCTTCTTCGACGGGAGAGTGAATGAGCAGTTCTTC. Its translation: CASSFFDGRVNEQFF.

The chain recombines TRBV7-3 with TRBJ1-5; D is uncertain. Trimming shortened V by 5 bases and J by 2 bases, and 13 bases separated the two germline ends. This CDR3 contains 15 residues. CDR1 SGHTA and CDR2 FQGTGA come from the germline V gene. The DNA for the CDR3 is TGTGCCAGCAGCCCAAAGGCGGATCGCAATCAGCCCCAGCATTTT. It specifies CASSPKADRNQPQHF.

The rearrangement links TRBV9 to TRBJ2-6, with a weak D call TRBD1 (6 bases). This CDR3 comprises 14 residues. V lost 4 bases and J lost 4, with 9 bases in between. CDR1 and CDR2 (germline): SGDLS, YYNGEE. In nucleotides, the CDR3 is TGTGCCAGCAGCATTAGGGGGGGGGCCAACGTCCTGACTTTC. Amino acids: CASSIRGGANVLTF.

The gene calls are TRBV4-1 and TRBJ2-7, with TRBD2 identical over 9 bases. Per the germline V gene, CDR1 is MGHRA and CDR2 is YSYEKL. The CDR3 spans 16 residues. J gave up 0 bases and V 0 bases, and 3 bases lay outside the gene matches. Here the CDR3 reads CASSQEPSGASYEQYF. The CDR3 bases are TGCGCCAGCAGCCAAGAACCTAGCGGGGCCTCCTACGAGCAGTACTTC.

Only a few counts were recorded for this clone. The chain is built from TRBV28 and TRBJ1-4; a weak D match, TRBD1 (6 bases). V lost 2 bases and J 5 bases, leaving 18 bases between the germline ends. This CDR3 has 17 amino acids. Germline CDR1 reads MDHEN; CDR2 reads SYDVKM. CDR3 protein: CASSLSGQGSKNEKLFF. The CDR3 region has the DNA TGTGCCAGCAGTTTAAGCGGCCAGGGGTCTAAAAATGAAAAACTGTTTTTT.

The rearrangement links TRBV27 to TRBJ2-5; TRBD2 matches 13 bases. TRBJ2-7 explains the end of the DNA better; the J call may be wrong. CDR1 and CDR2 from the germline V gene are MNHEY and SMNVEV (reference sequence). This CDR3 region has 17 residues. The CDR3 is CASSFHGLAGASYEQYF. CDR3 nucleotides: TGTGCCAGCAGCTTTCACGGACTAGCGGGGGCCTCCTACGAGCAGTACTTC.

J is TRBJ2-6 and V is TRBV7-3; possibly TRBD1 for D (6 bases). Germline assignment: CDR1 SGHTA and CDR2 FQGTGA. V was trimmed by 2 bases and J by 1 base, leaving 15 bases between them. The length of the CDR3 is 18 residues. The CDR3 DNA is TGTGCCAGCAGCTTATATCCTACAGGGAGTTCTGGGGCCAACGTCCTGACTTTC. Protein product: CASSLYPTGSSGANVLTF.

This clone was counted ten times or more. The chain couples TRBV4-3 to TRBJ2-7; the match to TRBD2 covers 9 bases. CDR3 length equals 15 residues. The V gene's germline CDR1 is LGHNA and CDR2 YSLEER. The J segment lost 4 bases and the V segment lost 2 bases, leaving 6 bases of the junction unmatched. The CDR3 here is CASSQWREGGYEQYF. The CDR3 coding sequence is TGCGCCAGCAGCCAATGGCGGGAGGGAGGGTACGAGCAGTACTTC.

This clone was seen only a few times. The chain joins TRBV7-2 to TRBJ1-4; 9 bases fit TRBD1. Germline assignment: CDR1 SGHTA and CDR2 FQGNSA. With V trimmed by 5 bases and J by 7 bases, 5 bases remained unmatched. This CDR3 contains 14 residues. The CDR3 DNA follows: TGTGCCAGCAGCCCTGACAGGGGGGCTGAAAAACTGTTTTTT. Protein product: CASSPDRGAEKLFF.

V gene TRBV7-9 combines with J gene TRBJ2-7; 7 positions agree with TRBD1. This CDR3 region has 14 residues. Germline values: CDR1 SEHNR, CDR2 FQNEAQ (reference sequence). V shed 0 bases, J shed 5 bases, and the junction held 4 bases outside the gene matches. The CDR3 bases are TGTGCCAGCAGCTTAGCGCCAGGGGGTCACGAGCAGTACTTC. This codes for CASSLAPGGHEQYF.

The chain couples TRBV7-8 to TRBJ2-1, with D possibly matching TRBD2 (5 bases). V was cut by 5 bases and J by 7 bases, with 18 bases left in between. This CDR3 spans 15 amino acids. CDR1 and CDR2 from the germline V gene are SGHVS and FQNEAQ. The DNA of the CDR3 is TGTGCCAGCAGCCAGAGGTGGGTTCCGGGAAATGAGCAGTTCTTC. Its protein product is CASSQRWVPGNEQFF.

The chain links TRBV5-1 to TRBJ2-3; 8 nucleotides agree with TRBD1. The V and J ends lost 0 bases and 2 bases, in that order; junction bases with no gene match: 5. The V gene's germline CDR1 is SGHRS and CDR2 YFSETQ. The CDR3 sequence is 16 residues long. The CDR3 protein is CASSLGQGRITDTQYF. The CDR3 DNA follows: TGCGCCAGCAGCTTGGGACAGGGGAGAATCACAGATACGCAGTATTTT.

The chain links TRBV30 to TRBJ2-7; D remains ambiguous. The germline V gene encodes CDR1 GTSNPN and CDR2 SVGIG (reference sequence). This CDR3 region has 12 residues. The germline V and J ends were trimmed by 1 base and 3 bases, with 7 bases remaining between them. This CDR3 reads CAWSGQDYEQYF. The CDR3 bases are TGTGCCTGGAGTGGTCAGGACTACGAGCAGTACTTC.

The chain employs TRBV4-1 and TRBJ2-7; the D gene is possibly TRBD1 (6 bases). V dropped 4 bases and J dropped 2 bases, with 9 bases sitting between them. The CDR3 contains 13 residues. Per germline, CDR1 MGHRA and CDR2 YSYEKL. The CDR3 nucleotides read TGCGCCAGCAGCCCTTCAGGGGCCTACGAGCAGTACTTC. This encodes CASSPSGAYEQYF.

This rearrangement joins TRBV28 to TRBJ2-1; 9 nucleotides align to TRBD1. Unmatched junction bases numbered 4, after V lost 5 bases and J lost 8 bases. CDR1 is MDHEN, CDR2 SYDVKM, per germline. The CDR3 is 13 residues long. Written as DNA, the CDR3 is TGTGCCAGCAGTCCGGGACAGGGTCATGAGCAGTTCTTC. Amino acids: CASSPGQGHEQFF.

The V and J genes are TRBV28 and TRBJ2-7; 8 bases map to TRBD2. The CDR3 extends over 16 amino acids. The V gene end was trimmed by 3 bases and the J gene end by 3 bases; junction bases not matched to a gene: 10. Germline CDR1 reads MDHEN; CDR2 reads SYDVKM. DNA for the CDR3: TGTGCCAGCAGTTTCTCTTGGACTAGCAGCAACTACGAGCAGTACTTC. It is translated as CASSFSWTSSNYEQYF. The full variable domain, in which reference TRBV28 and TRBJ2-7 provide the parts outside the CDR3, is DVKVTQSSRYLVKRTGEKVFLECVQDMDHENMFWYRQDPGLGLRLIYFSYDVKMKEKGDIPEGYSVSREKKERFSLILESASTNQTSMYLCASSFSWTSSNYEQYFGPGTRLTVT.

This clone was counted once. The chain joins TRBV5-1 to TRBJ2-1; TRBD2 aligns across 8 bases. The CDR3 covers 17 residues. Germline trimming cut 7 bases from V and 2 bases from J; bases unmatched to any gene: 14. Germline-derived CDR1 and CDR2 are SGHRS and YFSETQ. The DNA of the CDR3 is TGCGCCAGCCGCCCCGGGGCGGGAGGACCTCCCTACAATGAGCAGTTCTTC. Its translation is CASRPGAGGPPYNEQFF. Filled out from reference TRBV5-1 and TRBJ2-1, the complete variable domain reads KAGVTQTPRYLIKTRGQQVTLSCSPISGHRSVSWYQQTPGQGLQFLFEYFSETQRNKGNFPGRFSGRQFSNSRSEMNVSTLELGDSALYLCASRPGAGGPPYNEQFFGPGTRLTVL.

This chain connects TRBV18 to TRBJ2-5, with TRBD1 identical over 7 bases. The CDR3 is 13 amino acids. Germline lookup yields CDR1 KGHSH and CDR2 LQKENI. J gave up 2 bases and V 11 bases, and 8 bases lay outside the gene matches. CDR3 sequence reads: CAGHRDRQETQYF. The CDR3 nucleotides read TGTGCCGGCCACCGGGACAGACAAGAGACCCAGTACTTC.

V and J are TRBV30 and TRBJ2-5; 11 bases align to TRBD2. V was clipped by 0 bases and J by 1 base; unmatched bases: 13. CDR1 is GTSNPN, CDR2 SVGIG, per germline (reference sequence). The CDR3 sequence is 19 residues long. CDR3 coding DNA: TGTGCCTGGAGTGTACTCGGCAGGCTAGGACTAGCGGGCCAAGAGACCCAGTACTTC. Translated, it gives CAWSVLGRLGLAGQETQYF.

V and J are TRBV14 and TRBJ2-7; 13 nucleotides agree with TRBD2. The CDR3 covers 19 residues. V lost 0 bases, J lost 3 bases, and 11 bases stayed unmatched. The germline V gene encodes CDR1 SGHDN and CDR2 FVKESK. Written as DNA, the CDR3 is TGTGCCAGCAGCCAAGATGTGGGGGAACTAGCGGGAGGGCTCTACGAGCAGTACTTC. It yields the protein CASSQDVGELAGGLYEQYF.

This clone was counted between two and nine times. The chain combines TRBV10-3 with TRBJ2-4; D gene uncertain. CDR1 ENHRY and CDR2 SYGVKD come from the germline V gene. V shed 8 bases and J shed 15 bases, with 17 bases lying between them. This CDR3 is built from 11 residues. The CDR3 nucleotides are TGTGCCATCGTTACTCTCACTTGTGGGTACTTC. Protein sequence: CAIVTLTCGYF.

This clone was seen more than once but under ten times. This chain links TRBV2 with TRBJ2-5, with 12 bases identical to TRBD2. There are 17 residues in the CDR3. The V and J ends lost 6 bases and 5 bases, in that order; junction bases with no gene match: 13. CDR1 SNHLY and CDR2 FYNNEI come from the germline V gene. CDR3 nucleotide sequence: TGTGCCAGCAGAGGCCGGACTAGCGGGATCAGTAGGGAGACCCAGTACTTC. This codes for CASRGRTSGISRETQYF.

This clone was recorded once. The chain carries TRBV7-9 and TRBJ2-1, with 7 bases that match TRBD1. V was clipped by 4 bases and J by 8 bases; unmatched bases: 8. Germline loops: CDR1 SEHNR, CDR2 FQNEAQ (reference sequence). The CDR3 is 14 amino acids. Here the CDR3 reads CASSSGQVVHEQFF. The CDR3 DNA follows: TGTGCCAGCAGCTCAGGACAGGTCGTCCATGAGCAGTTCTTC.

This clone was counted a few times. This chain connects TRBV11-1 to TRBJ2-2; D unclear. V shed 5 bases and J shed 3 bases, with 10 bases lying between them. Germline V gene sequence: CDR1 SGHAT, CDR2 FQDESV (reference sequence). The CDR3 is made up of 14 amino acids. Here the CDR3 DNA reads TGTGCCAGCAGCGAGAGAGGAGACACCGGGGAGCTGTTTTTT. Encoded protein: CASSERGDTGELFF.

This sequence joins TRBV12-5 and TRBJ1-2; D gene uncertain. The length of the CDR3 is 21 residues. Trimming left V 0 bases short and J 8 bases short, with 34 bases between. CDR1 LGHNT and CDR2 FRNRAP come from the germline V gene. CDR3 nucleotide sequence: TGTGCTAGTGGTTTGGTACGGACGGGCGGGATCAGCACCGGTAATGGCCAGGGCTACACCTTC. Amino acids: CASGLVRTGGISTGNGQGYTF. Full variable domain (rest looked up from reference TRBV12-5 and TRBJ1-2): DARVTQTPRHKVTEMGQEVTMRCQPILGHNTVFWYRQTMMQGLELLAYFRNRAPLDDSGMPKDRFSAEMPDATLATLKIQPSEPRDSAVYFCASGLVRTGGISTGNGQGYTFGSGTRLTVV.